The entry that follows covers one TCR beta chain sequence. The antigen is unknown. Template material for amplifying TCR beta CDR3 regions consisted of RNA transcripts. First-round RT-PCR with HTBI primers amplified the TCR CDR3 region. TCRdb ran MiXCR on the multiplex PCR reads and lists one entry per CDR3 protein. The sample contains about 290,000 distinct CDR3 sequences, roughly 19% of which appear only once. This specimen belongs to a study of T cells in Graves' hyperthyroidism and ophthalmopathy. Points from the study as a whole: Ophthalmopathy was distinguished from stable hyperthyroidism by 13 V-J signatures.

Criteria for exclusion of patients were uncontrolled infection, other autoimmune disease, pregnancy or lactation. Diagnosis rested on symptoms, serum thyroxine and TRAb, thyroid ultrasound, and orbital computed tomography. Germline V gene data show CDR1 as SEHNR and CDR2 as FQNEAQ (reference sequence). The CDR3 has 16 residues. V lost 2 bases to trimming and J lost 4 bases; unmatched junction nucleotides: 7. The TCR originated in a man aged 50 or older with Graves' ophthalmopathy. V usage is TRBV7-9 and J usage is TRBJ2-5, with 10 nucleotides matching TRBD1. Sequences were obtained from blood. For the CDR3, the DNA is TGTGCCAGCAGCTTAACGACCCGACAGGGGGCAGAGACCCAGTACTTC. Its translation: CASSLTTRQGAETQYF.